A selection of T cell receptor beta chains follows, all from one sample in a study of blood T cell repertoires in COVID-19. Clones were read by immunoSEQ multiplex PCR, and TCRdb kept only the in-frame ones, dropping some. Here the sample spans some 200,000 clones, approximately 85% being singletons. Source material: peripheral blood. These receptor sequences come from a woman at least 80 years old with acute or convalescent COVID-19. Both conserved end residues are part of each CDR3. Each record gives: V gene, J gene, clone size, D gene, CDR3 protein, CDR3 DNA. D genes are given only for firm matches. Where a row states a size, it is once, few, many or the class of an expanded clone; other rows omit it.

TRBV7-2	TRBJ2-7	-	-	CASSSTRGGTYEQYF	TGTGCCAGCAGCTCTACTAGGGGGGGGACCTACGAGCAGTACTTC
TRBV3-1/TRBV3-2	TRBJ2-5	once	-	CASSGAWGQETQYF	TGTGCCAGCAGCGGGGCATGGGGCCAAGAGACCCAGTACTTC
TRBV6-5	TRBJ2-3	-	-	CASRHTVGRTDTQYF	TGTGCCAGCAGGCACACGGTGGGGAGGACAGATACGCAGTATTTT
TRBV29-1	TRBJ1-6	-	-	CSAGEGENSPLHF	TGCAGCGCCGGGGAGGGGGAGAATTCACCCCTCCACTTT
TRBV5-5	TRBJ1-2	-	-	CASSLDYSGVRGYTF	TGTGCCAGCAGCTTGGATTACTCAGGGGTCCGGGGCTACACCTTC
TRBV6-6	TRBJ1-2	-	-	CASTPGWGQSTGGYTF	TGTGCCAGCACCCCGGGGTGGGGGCAAAGCACTGGAGGCTACACCTTC
TRBV6-5	TRBJ2-5	-	TRBD1	CASRAGTGDFGIQYF	TGTGCCAGCAGGGCCGGGACAGGCGACTTCGGGATCCAGTACTTC
TRBV27	TRBJ1-5	once	-	CASSLFPGSAGNQPQHF	TGTGCCAGCAGTTTATTCCCCGGCTCTGCGGGCAATCAGCCCCAGCATTTT
TRBV19	TRBJ1-5	-	TRBD1	CASSMDRDQPQHF	TGTGCCAGTAGTATGGACAGGGATCAGCCCCAGCATTTT
TRBV19	TRBJ1-1	few	-	CASSITQPGTEAFF	TGTGCCAGTAGTATTACGCAGCCGGGCACTGAAGCTTTCTTT
TRBV29-1	TRBJ1-1	-	-	CSVAQPNTEAFF	TGCAGCGTTGCACAGCCGAACACTGAAGCTTTCTTT
TRBV29-1	TRBJ2-1	-	-	CSVAGAVGEQFF	TGCAGCGTAGCTGGGGCCGTCGGTGAGCAGTTCTTC
TRBV7-9	TRBJ2-7	-	-	CASSQAQFYEQYF	TGTGCCAGCAGCCAAGCCCAATTCTACGAGCAGTACTTC
TRBV18	TRBJ2-7	-	TRBD2	CASSPRLAGGFEQYF	TGTGCCAGCTCACCACGACTAGCGGGGGGGTTCGAGCAGTACTTC
TRBV19	TRBJ2-7	-	-	CASSMEGGPYEQYF	TGTGCCAGTAGTATGGAGGGAGGCCCCTACGAGCAGTACTTC
TRBV12-5	TRBJ1-1	-	-	CASGADIMNTEAFF	TGTGCTAGTGGCGCCGACATAATGAACACTGAAGCTTTCTTT
TRBV6-5	TRBJ1-4	many	TRBD1	CASRRTGKNEKLFF	TGTGCCAGCAGGCGGACAGGGAAAAATGAAAAACTGTTTTTT
TRBV29-1	TRBJ2-1	-	-	CSVERGNEQFF	TGCAGCGTTGAGCGAGGGAATGAGCAGTTCTTC
TRBV7-9	TRBJ1-1	-	-	CASSPRVVQRMNTEAFF	TGTGCCAGCAGCCCACGGGTAGTCCAACGCATGAACACTGAAGCTTTCTTT
TRBV12-5	TRBJ1-1	few	TRBD1	CASGFGAGGNTEAFF	TGTGCTAGTGGTTTTGGGGCAGGGGGCAACACTGAAGCTTTCTTT
TRBV25-1	TRBJ1-4	-	TRBD1	CASRRGLEKLFF	TGTGCCAGCAGGAGGGGGCTTGAAAAACTGTTTTTT
TRBV4-1	TRBJ2-5	-	TRBD2	CASSQVGTSRQETQYF	TGCGCCAGCAGCCAAGTGGGGACTAGCAGACAAGAGACCCAGTACTTC